This T cell receptor (beta chain) came from a study of blood T cell repertoires in COVID-19. TCRdb's copy holds only in-frame clones and misses some; the assay was immunoSEQ multiplex PCR. Among a few hundred thousand clones listed, roughly 83% were seen once. Germline V CDR1 and CDR2: MNHEY, SMNVEV (reference sequence). The CDR3 length is 15 residues. V was clipped by 7 bases and J by 3 bases; unmatched bases: 7. The rearrangement joins TRBV27 to TRBJ2-1; TRBD1 aligns across 9 bases. Input material: peripheral blood. This sequence originates from a woman aged 45-65 years with acute or convalescent COVID-19. In nucleotides, the CDR3 is TGTGCCAGCAAATGGGGACAGGGATTCTACAATGAGCAGTTCTTC. This encodes CASKWGQGFYNEQFF.